The table lists the clone carrying this T cell receptor beta chain with many counts. This sample was taken from a study of T cells in Graves' hyperthyroidism and ophthalmopathy. TCR beta CDR3 sequences were amplified from RNA transcripts. HTBI primers were employed in a first-round RT-PCR of the TCR CDR3. MiXCR, applied by TCRdb to the multiplex PCR reads, yields one record per CDR3 protein. The sample shows hundreds of thousands of distinct CDR3 sequences, approximately 36% of them seen only once. The sequence was collected from a woman aged 40 to 49 with Graves' hyperthyroidism. The sequenced material came from blood.

The CDR3 DNA reads TGCGCCAGCAGCCGCGCGAAAGGGCTAGGAGAGACCCAGTACTTC. Translated, it gives CASSRAKGLGETQYF. The chain is built from TRBV4-3 and TRBJ2-5; D not resolved. The CDR3 runs 15 residues. Trimming pared 4 bases from V and 4 bases from J, leaving 16 bases between. Germline V CDR1 and CDR2: LGHNA, YSLEER.